The next 14 T cell receptor beta chains were all read from a single sample in a study of regulatory T cells in long-lasting Graves disease (TCRdb year 2021). Taken with the paper, the label for time point translates to: newly diagnosed GD, antithyroid drugs for less than 3 months. RNA was extracted from PBMCs in TRIzol for both TCR sequencing and RNA sequencing. Library preparation was by multiplex PCR. The reads were generated on an Illumina HiSeq 4000. CDR3 regions were amplified by Arm-PCR with iRepertoire HTBI primers to construct TCR beta libraries. TCRdb itself trimmed the public reads at Q25 with fastp, ran MiXCR and retained productive beta chains. Every CDR3 protein is listed once, alongside the most common genes and DNA of its rows. This sample holds about 540,000 distinct CDR3 sequences; roughly 14% were observed only once. The top ten clonotypes cover under 10% of the sample. These records were also assigned to another study, of T cells in Graves' hyperthyroidism and ophthalmopathy.

The material was peripheral blood mononuclear cells (PBMCs), obtained at new diagnosis, from a patient treated with antithyroid drugs. The receptor set was obtained from a man aged 25 to 40 with Graves disease. Donor details come from another sample of the same person, matched by shared clones.

This chain uses TRBV5-1 with TRBJ2-5, with a tentative D call TRBD1 (6 bases). The V gene's germline CDR1 is SGHRS and CDR2 YFSETQ. V was shortened by 6 bases and J by 5 bases, with 20 bases between the two germline ends. This CDR3 spans 15 amino acids. CDR3 DNA: TGCGCCAGCAAGCCCCGCAGGGACACAGGCGAGACCCAGTACTTC. Translating it yields CASKPRRDTGETQYF.

This clonotype came up many times. This chain connects TRBV2 to TRBJ1-2; D not resolved. Germline V gene lookup returns CDR1 SNHLY and CDR2 FYNNEI. The CDR3 loop spans 14 amino acids. Deletions cut 7 bases from V and 1 base from J, with 13 bases between. The CDR3 loop is CASIDPGYNYGYTF. The CDR3 nucleotides are TGTGCCAGCATTGACCCCGGGTATAACTATGGCTACACCTTC.

The sample holds many counts of this clonotype. The chain is built from TRBV12-3 or TRBV12-4 and TRBJ2-1; D is unclear. CDR3 length equals 11 residues. V was clipped by 5 bases and J by 9 bases, with 8 bases between them. The CDR3 DNA sequence: TGTGCCAGCAGTAAACCCGGTGAGCAGTTCTTC. Protein sequence: CASSKPGEQFF.

The chain is built from TRBV4-1 and TRBJ1-1; D uncertain. Per germline, CDR1 MGHRA and CDR2 YSYEKL. Trimming shortened V by 0 bases and J by 10 bases, and 12 bases separated the two germline ends. CDR3 length: 13 amino acids. CDR3 sequence (DNA): TGCGCCAGCAGCCAAGAGAGTCTGGGAAGAGCTTTCTTT. As protein: CASSQESLGRAFF.

This clonotype was counted a few times. The chain recombines TRBV5-4 with TRBJ2-6; no firm D call. V lost 3 bases and J 1 base, leaving 5 bases between the germline ends. Germline loops: CDR1 SGHNT, CDR2 YYREEE (reference sequence). The CDR3 sequence is 14 residues long. Here the CDR3 reads CASSYESGANVLTF. CDR3 sequence (DNA): TGTGCCAGCAGCTACGAATCTGGGGCCAACGTCCTGACTTTC.

The chain combines TRBV29-1 with TRBJ1-1; no firm D call. CDR1 SQVTM and CDR2 ANQGSEA come from the germline V gene. The CDR3 length is 13 residues. Trimming shortened V by 7 bases and J by 1 base, and 13 bases separated the two germline ends. CDR3 in DNA: TGCAGCGCCAGGTTGAGCGGGAACACTGAAGCTTTCTTT. This sequence encodes CSARLSGNTEAFF. The complete variable domain, with remaining parts taken from reference TRBV29-1 and TRBJ1-1, reads SAVISQKPSRDICQRGTSLTIQCQVDSQVTMMFWYRQQPGQSLTLIATANQGSEATYESGFVIDKFPISRPNLTFSTLTVSNMSPEDSSIYLCSARLSGNTEAFFGQGTRLTVV.

At least ten counts were recorded for this clonotype. CDR3 DNA sequence: TGTGCCAGCAGCTTATCCCCCCACTCTGGGGCCAACGTCCTGACTTTC. This gives the protein CASSLSPHSGANVLTF. The J gene is TRBJ2-6, the V gene TRBV7-3; unclear D gene. This CDR3 spans 16 amino acids. Trimming removed 2 bases at V and 0 bases at J, with 8 bases between. CDR1 is SGHTA and CDR2 is FQGTGA in the germline V gene.

In its sample, this clonotype was seen many times. The chain combines TRBV20-1 with TRBJ2-7; D is possibly TRBD2 (5 bases). Germline CDR1 is DFQATT and CDR2 is SNEGSKA (reference sequence). V was clipped by 5 bases and J by 2 bases, with 7 bases between them. The CDR3 has 11 amino acids. CDR3 bases: TGCAGTGCTTCCGGGACCTACGAGCAGTACTTC. The encoded protein is CSASGTYEQYF.

The chain links TRBV19 to TRBJ2-7; perhaps TRBD1 as D (6 bases). Per the germline V gene, CDR1 is LNHDA and CDR2 is SQIVND (reference sequence). The length of the CDR3 is 15 residues. Deletions cut 7 bases from V and 4 bases from J, with 20 bases between. DNA for the CDR3: TGTGCCAGTACTGAAGGGGTTCAAAGGGGGTACGAGCAGTACTTC. Residues: CASTEGVQRGYEQYF.

Ten or more counts support this clonotype. The chain links TRBV29-1 to TRBJ2-7, with D unclear. CDR1 and CDR2 (germline): SQVTM, ANQGSEA. The CDR3 length is 14 residues. Trimming shortened V by 5 bases and J by 3 bases, and 17 bases separated the two germline ends. Here the CDR3 DNA reads TGCAGCGTTTTAACTCCCGGGCCTTACTACGAGCAGTACTTC. Encoded protein: CSVLTPGPYYEQYF.

This clonotype was seen at least ten times. The rearrangement joins TRBV11-3 to TRBJ2-1; possibly TRBD2 for D (6 bases). Germline V gene sequence: CDR1 SGHNT, CDR2 YENEEA. The CDR3 is made up of 15 amino acids. V was cut by 4 bases and J by 1 base, with 11 bases left in between. CDR3 sequence (DNA): TGTGCCAGCAGCTACGGCGGGGATTCCTACAATGAGCAGTTCTTC. This gives the protein CASSYGGDSYNEQFF.

The gene calls are TRBV24-1 and TRBJ2-3; D perhaps matches TRBD2 (7 bases). Germline V gene data show CDR1 as KGHDR and CDR2 as SFDVKD. The CDR3 has 15 amino acids. The V end was cut by 5 bases, the J end by 6 bases, with 17 bases between. The CDR3 protein is CATSAGGSKSDTQYF. The DNA for the CDR3 is TGTGCCACCAGTGCGGGGGGCTCGAAGTCCGATACGCAGTATTTT.

This clonotype was seen at least ten times. The V and J genes are TRBV5-1 and TRBJ2-2, with 8 bases fitting TRBD2. With V trimmed by 4 bases and J by 4 bases, 6 bases remained unmatched. CDR3 length: 15 residues. Germline V CDR1 and CDR2: SGHRS, YFSETQ. CDR3 nucleotides: TGCGCCAGCAGCCCCAGCGGGAGTTCCACCGGGGAGCTGTTTTTT. Its translation is CASSPSGSSTGELFF.

As concerns this clonotype: This could be a read error, since a much larger clone is one nucleotide away. V and J are TRBV6-1 and TRBJ2-3; possible D gene TRBD1, 6 bases. Deletions cut 10 bases from V and 4 bases from J, with 24 bases between. CDR3 length: 16 residues. Germline loops: CDR1 MNHNS, CDR2 SASEGT. This chain's CDR3 is CANSRARGSSSDTQYF. CDR3 coding DNA: TGTGCCAACAGCCGTGCCAGGGGTTCCTCCTCAGATACGCAGTATTTT.